These 29 T cell receptor beta chains were all obtained from the same sample, sequenced in a study of neurological immune-mediated disorders. The time point: technical triplicate 2. TCRdb used MiXCR to reprocess the 5' RACE reads, holding one entry per CDR3 protein. The sample lists tens of thousands of distinct CDR3 sequences, 24% occurring once. The sequenced sample was PBMCs. These receptors originate from a man in his sixties with HTLV-1-associated myelopathy (HAM/TSP).

This clonotype was seen at least ten times. The chain recombines TRBV12-5 with TRBJ1-4; TRBD1 is a possible D gene (6 bases). This CDR3 contains 15 residues. Trimming took 1 base from V and 0 from J, leaving 6 bases between them. From germline, CDR1 is LGHNT and CDR2 FRNRAP. The CDR3 bases are TGTGCTAGTGGTTTGGGGGACACAACTAATGAAAAACTGTTTTTT. Protein: CASGLGDTTNEKLFF.

This clonotype was found many times. This rearrangement joins TRBV12-3 or TRBV12-4 to TRBJ2-7, with 10 positions matching TRBD2. This CDR3 comprises 14 residues. J lost 5 bases, V lost 6 bases, and 7 bases had no gene match. CDR3 sequence reads: CASSLAGAIHEQYF. As DNA, the CDR3 is TGTGCCAGCAGCCTAGCGGGAGCCATCCACGAGCAGTACTTC.

This clonotype was observed many times. The chain recombines TRBV3-1 with TRBJ1-1, with D possibly matching TRBD1 (6 bases). Trimming took 1 base from V and 3 from J, leaving 9 bases between them. CDR1 is LGHDT, CDR2 YNNKEL, per germline (reference sequence). This CDR3 is built from 14 residues. CDR3 nucleotide sequence: TGTGCCAGCAGCCAAGTGAGGGGGGACACTGAAGCTTTCTTT. This encodes CASSQVRGDTEAFF.

The chain has TRBV20-1 and TRBJ1-4; a possible D gene is TRBD1 (5 bases). The V and J ends lost 5 bases and 4 bases respectively, with 11 bases between them. The CDR3 contains 13 residues. Germline V gene data show CDR1 as DFQATT and CDR2 as SNEGSKA (reference sequence). This chain's CDR3 is CSALRGSNEKLFF. The CDR3 bases are TGCAGTGCTCTAAGGGGTAGTAATGAAAAACTGTTTTTT.

The table lists this clonotype with a few counts. The J gene is TRBJ2-3, the V gene TRBV7-3; 10 bases are a match to TRBD2. The V and J ends lost 5 bases and 7 bases, in that order; junction bases with no gene match: 6. CDR1 is SGHTA and CDR2 is FQGTGA in the germline V gene. The length of the CDR3 is 14 residues. CDR3 region: CASSLGTSANTQYF. CDR3 coding DNA: TGTGCCAGCAGCCTAGGGACTAGCGCAAATACGCAGTATTTT.

V and J are TRBV20-1 and TRBJ2-1; D might be TRBD2 (5 bases). Trimming stripped 1 base from V and 0 bases from J, with 13 bases between. CDR1 is DFQATT and CDR2 is SNEGSKA in the germline V gene (reference sequence). The CDR3 is 16 amino acids. The CDR3 nucleotides read TGCAGTGCTAGAGGCTTGGAGGCTAGCTCCTACAATGAGCAGTTCTTC. This codes for CSARGLEASSYNEQFF.

This clonotype was observed a few times. CDR3: CATQKTTGIAKETQYF. The CDR3 DNA is TGTGCCACACAAAAAACGACAGGGATCGCCAAGGAGACCCAGTACTTC. The V gene is TRBV27, the J gene TRBJ2-5; 7 bases line up with TRBD1. The junction had 19 bases not matched to a gene; V was cut back by 10 bases and J by 5 bases. The CDR3 length is 16 residues. Germline V gene sequence: CDR1 MNHEY, CDR2 SMNVEV (reference sequence).

This clonotype was seen many times. The V and J genes are TRBV5-1 and TRBJ2-5, with TRBD1 identical over 8 bases. Germline lookup yields CDR1 SGHRS and CDR2 YFSETQ. This CDR3 is built from 15 residues. The ends lost 0 bases at V and 7 bases at J; junction bases unmatched: 8. The CDR3 sequence is CASSLVGQGAGTQYF. In nucleotides, the CDR3 is TGCGCCAGCAGCTTGGTCGGGCAGGGGGCCGGGACCCAGTACTTC.

This clonotype has just one count. The chain employs TRBV12-3 or TRBV12-4 and TRBJ1-1; D remains unclear. V dropped 3 bases and J dropped 2 bases, with 10 bases sitting between them. The CDR3 contains 14 residues. CDR3 amino acids: CASSFSGLNTEAFF. The DNA for the CDR3 is TGTGCCAGCAGTTTCTCCGGCCTTAACACTGAAGCTTTCTTT.

This clonotype was picked up many times. The chain has TRBV5-1 and TRBJ2-1; either TRBD1 or TRBD2 may fit D (5 bases each). The CDR3 contains 16 residues. Germline loops: CDR1 SGHRS, CDR2 YFSETQ. Trimming cost V 0 bases and J 6 bases, with 16 bases left between them. As DNA, the CDR3 is TGCGCCAGCAGCTTGGGTCCGGGGACCGAAATCAATGAGCAGTTCTTC. Protein sequence: CASSLGPGTEINEQFF.

This clonotype has ten or more counts. This chain joins TRBV3-1 and TRBJ1-2; D call uncertain. With 0 bases removed from V and 8 bases from J, the gap between germline ends came to 4 bases. CDR3 size: 11 residues. In germline, CDR1 is LGHDT, CDR2 YNNKEL (reference sequence). DNA for the CDR3: TGTGCCAGCAGCCAAGACTGGGGCTACACCTTC. The encoded protein is CASSQDWGYTF.

In this sample, this clonotype turned up a few times. One end of the junction is discordant with germline, which a read error may explain. The chain couples TRBV5-1 to TRBJ1-1; 11 positions agree with TRBD1. This CDR3 contains 17 residues. Germline V gene sequence: CDR1 SGHRS, CDR2 YFSETQ. The CDR3 bases are TGCGCCAGCAGCTCTGGACAGGGGGCGAATAGGCATACTGAGGCTTTCTTT. Amino acids: CASSSGQGANRHTEAFF.

In this sample, this clonotype turned up a few times. CDR3 sequence reads: CASSIGQSYGYTF. CDR3 sequence (DNA): TGCGCCAGCAGCATAGGACAGAGTTATGGCTACACCTTC. The chain couples TRBV5-1 to TRBJ1-2; weak D call: TRBD1 (6 bases). Germline CDR1 and CDR2: SGHRS and YFSETQ. CDR3 length: 13 residues. The V gene lost 4 bases and the J gene lost 5 bases, with 12 bases spanning the gap.

The chain uses TRBV5-1 and TRBJ2-7; TRBD2 matches 9 bases. Germline V CDR1 and CDR2: SGHRS, YFSETQ. The CDR3 extends over 15 amino acids. The J segment lost 5 bases and the V segment lost 2 bases, leaving 8 bases of the junction unmatched. CDR3 amino acids: CASSLQGLASDEQYF. For the CDR3, the DNA is TGCGCCAGCAGCTTACAAGGACTAGCGTCCGACGAGCAGTACTTC.

This chain links TRBV5-1 with TRBJ2-1, with 10 bases matching TRBD2. J lost 5 bases, V lost 4 bases, and 6 bases had no gene match. The CDR3 extends over 15 amino acids. Germline V gene sequence: CDR1 SGHRS, CDR2 YFSETQ. The CDR3 region is CASSPGLAWNNEQFF. In DNA form, the CDR3 reads TGCGCCAGCAGCCCGGGACTAGCGTGGAACAATGAGCAGTTCTTC.

This clonotype was recorded at least ten times. This chain joins TRBV20-1 and TRBJ1-5; perhaps TRBD1 as D (6 bases). Germline loops: CDR1 DFQATT, CDR2 SNEGSKA (reference sequence). V was cut by 4 bases and J by 3 bases, with 13 bases left in between. The CDR3 runs 14 residues. The CDR3 region is CSAISGDANQPQHF. The CDR3 bases are TGCAGTGCTATATCAGGGGATGCCAATCAGCCCCAGCATTTT.

This clonotype showed up many times. The genes are TRBV29-1 and TRBJ2-3, with 8 bases aligning to TRBD2. This CDR3 is built from 14 residues. The germline V gene encodes CDR1 SQVTM and CDR2 ANQGSEA. With 6 bases clipped from V and 0 bases from J, the junction kept 5 bases outside the gene matches. In nucleotides, the CDR3 is TGCAGCGTCACTAGCGGACCTAGCACAGATACGCAGTATTTT. Its protein is CSVTSGPSTDTQYF.

There are many counts of this clonotype. The chain joins TRBV7-8 to TRBJ2-7; D is ambiguous. This CDR3 has 14 amino acids. From germline, CDR1 is SGHVS and CDR2 FQNEAQ. The V and J ends lost 5 bases and 1 base respectively, with 12 bases between them. DNA for the CDR3: TGTGCCAGCAGCCCGGTTGGAACTTCCTACGAGCAGTACTTC. Translation: CASSPVGTSYEQYF.

This clonotype has ten or more counts. The genes are TRBV28 and TRBJ2-2; TRBD1 matches 7 bases. From germline, CDR1 is MDHEN and CDR2 SYDVKM. The junction had 6 bases not matched to a gene; V was cut back by 3 bases and J by 5 bases. The CDR3 is 15 amino acids. DNA of the CDR3: TGTGCCAGCAGTTTGCAGGGGGTGAGAACCGGGGAGCTGTTTTTT. It codes for CASSLQGVRTGELFF.

This clonotype is termed medium-sized. The chain is built from TRBV27 and TRBJ1-6; D not resolved. V lost 2 bases and J lost 14, with 19 bases in between. This CDR3 has 15 amino acids. The germline CDR1 and CDR2 sequences are MNHEY and SMNVEV (reference sequence). CDR3 amino acids: CASSLGVSGGLALHF. CDR3 DNA sequence: TGTGCCAGCAGTTTAGGCGTTTCGGGAGGTTTAGCCCTCCACTTT.

This clonotype was detected ten times or more. V and J are TRBV5-1 and TRBJ1-2, with 9 bases aligning to TRBD1. J gave up 7 bases and V 0 bases, and 4 bases lay outside the gene matches. The germline CDR1 and CDR2 sequences are SGHRS and YFSETQ. The CDR3 loop spans 14 amino acids. The CDR3 bases are TGCGCCAGCAGCTTGGCCGCGACAGGGGGTGGCTACACCTTC. Protein: CASSLAATGGGYTF.

This clonotype was counted at least ten times. J is TRBJ2-1 and V is TRBV20-1; 7 bases line up with TRBD1. Trimming at V came to 5 bases and at J to 7 bases, leaving 5 bases not matched to a gene. Per germline, CDR1 DFQATT and CDR2 SNEGSKA (reference sequence). This CDR3 has 12 residues. CDR3 region: CSAEGAGNEQFF. DNA for the CDR3: TGCAGTGCTGAGGGGGCAGGAAATGAGCAGTTCTTC.

The gene calls are TRBV20-1 and TRBJ1-2; no reliable D call. The CDR3 spans 14 residues. V shed 0 bases and J shed 2 bases, with 10 bases lying between them. In germline, CDR1 is DFQATT, CDR2 SNEGSKA (reference sequence). CDR3 loop: CSARDMGGNYGYTF. CDR3 coding DNA: TGCAGTGCTAGAGATATGGGAGGGAACTATGGCTACACCTTC.

This clonotype was recorded at least ten times. The chain uses TRBV7-2 and TRBJ1-4, with TRBD1 matching 8 bases. The germline gives CDR1 SGHTA, CDR2 FQGNSA. This CDR3 region has 17 residues. The trim removed 5 bases at V and 0 bases at J, leaving 8 bases unmatched. As DNA, the CDR3 is TGTGCCAGCAGCCCCAGACAGGGGCCTACAACTAATGAAAAACTGTTTTTT. Protein: CASSPRQGPTTNEKLFF. Combining the CDR3 with reference TRBV7-2 and TRBJ1-4 gives the whole variable domain GAGVSQSPSNKVTEKGKDVELRCDPISGHTALYWYRQSLGQGLEFLIYFQGNSAPDKSGLPSDRFSAERTGGSVSTLTIQRTQQEDSAVYLCASSPRQGPTTNEKLFFGSGTQLSVL.

This clonotype occurred many times. The V gene is TRBV5-6, the J gene TRBJ2-7, with a weak D call TRBD1 (6 bases). The V gene's germline CDR1 is SGHDT and CDR2 YYEEEE. CDR3 length equals 14 residues. V lost 0 bases and J lost 2, with 9 bases in between. In DNA form, the CDR3 reads TGTGCCAGCAGCTTGGCCGGGGACACCTACGAGCAGTACTTC. Amino acids: CASSLAGDTYEQYF.

In this sample, this clonotype turned up many times. V and J are TRBV20-1 and TRBJ2-1; D may correspond to TRBD1 or TRBD2 (5 bases each). Trimming removed 5 bases at V and 0 bases at J, with 11 bases between. CDR1 and CDR2 (germline): DFQATT, SNEGSKA (reference sequence). The CDR3 totals 14 residues. The CDR3 protein is CSARDESSYNEQFF. The CDR3 DNA follows: TGCAGTGCTCGGGACGAGAGCTCCTACAATGAGCAGTTCTTC.

This clonotype was counted ten times or more. The chain combines TRBV5-1 with TRBJ2-3, with no clear D. Trimming shortened V by 0 bases and J by 0 bases, and 5 bases separated the two germline ends. The CDR3 spans 14 residues. Germline V gene sequence: CDR1 SGHRS, CDR2 YFSETQ. The CDR3 DNA is TGCGCCAGCAGCTTGGTCCGAAGCACAGATACGCAGTATTTT. As protein: CASSLVRSTDTQYF.

This clonotype was seen at least ten times. This rearrangement joins TRBV11-3 to TRBJ2-7; D not certain. This CDR3 comprises 14 residues. Germline V gene data show CDR1 as SGHNT and CDR2 as YENEEA. Deletions cut 2 bases from V and 1 base from J, with 9 bases between. CDR3 region: CASSLSTVSYEQYF. The DNA of the CDR3 is TGTGCCAGCAGCTTATCTACGGTTTCCTACGAGCAGTACTTC.

This clonotype has ten or more counts. The chain is built from TRBV29-1 and TRBJ2-5; D unresolved. The V gene lost 2 bases and the J gene lost 10 bases, with 8 bases spanning the gap. This CDR3 region has 10 residues. CDR1 is SQVTM and CDR2 is ANQGSEA in the germline V gene. DNA for the CDR3: TGCAGCGTTGAATGGCCAGTCCAGTACTTC. This encodes CSVEWPVQYF.